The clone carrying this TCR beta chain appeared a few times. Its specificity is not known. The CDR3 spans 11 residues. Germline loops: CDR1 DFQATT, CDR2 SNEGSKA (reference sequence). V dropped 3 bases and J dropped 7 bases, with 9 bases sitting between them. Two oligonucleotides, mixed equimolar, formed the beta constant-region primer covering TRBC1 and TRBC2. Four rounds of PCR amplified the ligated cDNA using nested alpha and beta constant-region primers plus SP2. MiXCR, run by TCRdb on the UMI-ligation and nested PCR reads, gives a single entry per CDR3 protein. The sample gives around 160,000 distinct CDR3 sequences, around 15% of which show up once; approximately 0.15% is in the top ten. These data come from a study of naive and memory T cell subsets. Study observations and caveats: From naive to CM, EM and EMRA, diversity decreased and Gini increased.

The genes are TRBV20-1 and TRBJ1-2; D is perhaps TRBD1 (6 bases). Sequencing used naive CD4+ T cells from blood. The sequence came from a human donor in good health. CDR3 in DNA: TGCAGTGCTAGTACAGGGATTGGCTACACCTTC. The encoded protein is CSASTGIGYTF.